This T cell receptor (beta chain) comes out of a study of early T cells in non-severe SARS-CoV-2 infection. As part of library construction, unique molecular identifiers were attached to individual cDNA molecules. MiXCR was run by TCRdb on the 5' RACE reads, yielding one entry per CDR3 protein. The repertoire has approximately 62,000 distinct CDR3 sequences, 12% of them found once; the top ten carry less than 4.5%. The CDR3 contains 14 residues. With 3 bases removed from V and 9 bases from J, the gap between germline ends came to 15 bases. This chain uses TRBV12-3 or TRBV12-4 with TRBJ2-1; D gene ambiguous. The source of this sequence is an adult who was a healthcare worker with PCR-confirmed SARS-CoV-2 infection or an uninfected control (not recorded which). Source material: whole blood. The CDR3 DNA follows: TGTGCCAGCAGTTTCTCCATTCTAAGTGGTGAGCAGTTCTTC. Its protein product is CASSFSILSGEQFF.